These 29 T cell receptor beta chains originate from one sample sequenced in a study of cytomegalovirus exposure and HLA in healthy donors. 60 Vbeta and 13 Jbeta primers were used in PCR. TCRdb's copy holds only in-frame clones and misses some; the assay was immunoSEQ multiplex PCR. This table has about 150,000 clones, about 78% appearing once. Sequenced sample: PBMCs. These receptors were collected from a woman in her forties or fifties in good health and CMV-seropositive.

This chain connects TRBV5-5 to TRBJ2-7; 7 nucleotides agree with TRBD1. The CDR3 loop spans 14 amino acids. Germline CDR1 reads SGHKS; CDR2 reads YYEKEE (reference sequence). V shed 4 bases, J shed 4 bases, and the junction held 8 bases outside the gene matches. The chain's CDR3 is CASSNPGTVYEQYF. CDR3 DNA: TGTGCCAGCAGCAACCCCGGGACAGTTTACGAGCAGTACTTC. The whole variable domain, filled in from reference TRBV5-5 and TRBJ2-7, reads DAGVTQSPTHLIKTRGQQVTLRCSPISGHKSVSWYQQVLGQGPQFIFQYYEKEERGRGNFPDRFSARQFPNYSSELNVNALLLGDSALYLCASSNPGTVYEQYFGPGTRLTVT.

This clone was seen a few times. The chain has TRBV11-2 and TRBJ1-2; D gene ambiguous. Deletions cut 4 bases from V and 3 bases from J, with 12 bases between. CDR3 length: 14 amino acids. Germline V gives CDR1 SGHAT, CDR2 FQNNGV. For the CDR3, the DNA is TGTGCCAGCAGCTCTGTGGACGGGGACTATGGCTACACCTTC. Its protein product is CASSSVDGDYGYTF.

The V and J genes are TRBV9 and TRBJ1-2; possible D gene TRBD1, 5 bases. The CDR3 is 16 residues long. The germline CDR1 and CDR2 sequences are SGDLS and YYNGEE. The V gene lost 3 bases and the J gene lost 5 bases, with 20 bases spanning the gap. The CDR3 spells CASSAGGRGTGYGYTF. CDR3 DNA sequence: TGTGCCAGCAGCGCGGGGGGGAGAGGGACGGGATATGGCTACACCTTC.

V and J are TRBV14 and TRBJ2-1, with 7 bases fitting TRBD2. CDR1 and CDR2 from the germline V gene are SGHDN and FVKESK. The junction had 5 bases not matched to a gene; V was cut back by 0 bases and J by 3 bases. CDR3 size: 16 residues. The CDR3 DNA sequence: TGTGCCAGCAGCCAAGATGCAGGGACTAACTACAATGAGCAGTTCTTC. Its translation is CASSQDAGTNYNEQFF.

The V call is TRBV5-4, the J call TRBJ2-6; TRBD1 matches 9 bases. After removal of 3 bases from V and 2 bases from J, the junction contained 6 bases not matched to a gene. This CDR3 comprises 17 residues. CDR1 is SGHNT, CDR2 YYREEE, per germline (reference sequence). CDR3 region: CASSYGTGGAGANVLTF. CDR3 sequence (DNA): TGTGCCAGCAGCTATGGCACAGGGGGCGCTGGGGCCAACGTCCTGACTTTC.

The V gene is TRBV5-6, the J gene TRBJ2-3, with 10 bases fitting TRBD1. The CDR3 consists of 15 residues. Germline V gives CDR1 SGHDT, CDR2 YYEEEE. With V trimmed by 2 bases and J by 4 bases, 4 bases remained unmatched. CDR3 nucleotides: TGTGCCAGCAGCTTCGGGACAGGGGAGGCAGATACGCAGTATTTT. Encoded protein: CASSFGTGEADTQYF.

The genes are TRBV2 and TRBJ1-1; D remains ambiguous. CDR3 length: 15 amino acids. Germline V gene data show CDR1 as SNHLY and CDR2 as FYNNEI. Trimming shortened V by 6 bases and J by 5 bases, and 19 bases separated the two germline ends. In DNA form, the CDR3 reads TGTGCCAGCAGCCTCGATGGTCCGCGAGGGACTGAAGCTTTCTTT. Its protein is CASSLDGPRGTEAFF.

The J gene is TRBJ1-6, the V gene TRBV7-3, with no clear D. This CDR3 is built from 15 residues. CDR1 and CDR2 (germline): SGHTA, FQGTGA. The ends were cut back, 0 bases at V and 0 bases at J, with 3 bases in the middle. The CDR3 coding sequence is TGTGCCAGCAGCTTAACCAGCTCCTATAATTCACCCCTCCACTTT. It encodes CASSLTSSYNSPLHF.

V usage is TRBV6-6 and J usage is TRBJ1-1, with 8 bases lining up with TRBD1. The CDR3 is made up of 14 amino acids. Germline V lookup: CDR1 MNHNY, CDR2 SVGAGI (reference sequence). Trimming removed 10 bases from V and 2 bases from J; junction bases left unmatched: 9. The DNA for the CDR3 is TGTGCCATCCCCGGGACAGGTGAAAACACTGAAGCTTTCTTT. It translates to CAIPGTGENTEAFF.

CDR3 loop: CASSAGTVNEKLFF. In DNA, the CDR3 is TGTGCCAGCAGTGCCGGGACAGTCAATGAAAAACTGTTTTTT. The gene calls are TRBV25-1 and TRBJ1-4; TRBD1 matches 7 bases. CDR3 length: 14 residues. Trimming cost V 4 bases and J 5 bases; bases outside gene matches: 4. The germline V gene encodes CDR1 MGHDK and CDR2 SYGVNS.

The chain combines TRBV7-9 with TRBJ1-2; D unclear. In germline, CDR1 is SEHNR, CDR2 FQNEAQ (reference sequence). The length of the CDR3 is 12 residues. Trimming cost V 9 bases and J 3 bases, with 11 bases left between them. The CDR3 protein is CASMSGDYGYTF. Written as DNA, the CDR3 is TGTGCCAGTATGTCCGGGGACTATGGCTACACCTTC.

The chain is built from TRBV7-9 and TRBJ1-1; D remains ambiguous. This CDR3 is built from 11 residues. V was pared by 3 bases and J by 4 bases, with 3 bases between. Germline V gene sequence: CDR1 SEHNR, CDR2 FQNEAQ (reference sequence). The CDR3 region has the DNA TGTGCCAGCAGCTTTCTCACTGAAGCTTTCTTT. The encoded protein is CASSFLTEAFF.

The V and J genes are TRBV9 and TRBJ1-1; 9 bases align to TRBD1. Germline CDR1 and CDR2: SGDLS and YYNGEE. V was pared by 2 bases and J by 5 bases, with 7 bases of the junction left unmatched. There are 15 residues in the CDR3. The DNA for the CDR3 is TGTGCCAGCAGCGTTGGGGGGACAGGGCGGACTGAAGCTTTCTTT. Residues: CASSVGGTGRTEAFF.

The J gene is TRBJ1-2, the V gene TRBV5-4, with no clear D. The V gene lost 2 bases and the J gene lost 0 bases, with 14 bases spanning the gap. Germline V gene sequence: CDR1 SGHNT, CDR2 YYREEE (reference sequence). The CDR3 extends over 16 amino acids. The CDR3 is CASSLAGNKANYGYTF. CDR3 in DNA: TGTGCCAGCAGCTTAGCGGGGAATAAGGCTAACTATGGCTACACCTTC.

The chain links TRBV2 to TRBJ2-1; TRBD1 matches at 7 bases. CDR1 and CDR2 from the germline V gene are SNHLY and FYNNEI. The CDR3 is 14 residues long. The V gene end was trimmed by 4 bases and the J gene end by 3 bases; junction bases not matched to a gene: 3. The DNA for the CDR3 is TGTGCCAGCAGTGCCAGGACAGGCTACAATGAGCAGTTCTTC. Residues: CASSARTGYNEQFF.

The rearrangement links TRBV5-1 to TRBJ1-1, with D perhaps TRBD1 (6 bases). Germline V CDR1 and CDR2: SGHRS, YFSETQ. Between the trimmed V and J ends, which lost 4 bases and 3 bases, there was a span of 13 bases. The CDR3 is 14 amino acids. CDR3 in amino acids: CASSAGQTYTEAFF. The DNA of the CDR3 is TGCGCCAGCAGCGCTGGACAGACCTACACTGAAGCTTTCTTT.

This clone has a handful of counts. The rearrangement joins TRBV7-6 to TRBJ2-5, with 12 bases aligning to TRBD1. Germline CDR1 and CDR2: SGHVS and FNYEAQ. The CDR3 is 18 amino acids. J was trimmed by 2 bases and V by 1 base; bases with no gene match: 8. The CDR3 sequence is CASSLEEGTGGTQETQYF. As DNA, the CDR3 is TGTGCCAGCAGCTTAGAAGAGGGGACAGGGGGCACACAAGAGACCCAGTACTTC. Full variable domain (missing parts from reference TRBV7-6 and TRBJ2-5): GAGVSQSPRYKVTKRGQDVALRCDPISGHVSLYWYRQALGQGPEFLTYFNYEAQQDKSGLPNDRFSAERPEGSISTLTIQRTEQRDSAMYRCASSLEEGTGGTQETQYFGPGTRLLVL.

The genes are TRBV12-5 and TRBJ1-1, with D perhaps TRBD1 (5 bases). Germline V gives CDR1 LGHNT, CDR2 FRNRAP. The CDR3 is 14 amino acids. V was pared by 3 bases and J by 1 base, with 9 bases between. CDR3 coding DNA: TGTGCTAGTGGTTTATTCGGGGGGAACACTGAAGCTTTCTTT. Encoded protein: CASGLFGGNTEAFF.

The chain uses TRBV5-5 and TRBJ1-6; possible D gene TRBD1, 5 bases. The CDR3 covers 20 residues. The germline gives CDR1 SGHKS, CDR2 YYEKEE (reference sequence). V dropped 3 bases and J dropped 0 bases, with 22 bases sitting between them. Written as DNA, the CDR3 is TGTGCCAGCAGCTCCACCCTCATGGACACCCTGAGCTCCTATAATTCACCCCTCCACTTT. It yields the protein CASSSTLMDTLSSYNSPLHF.

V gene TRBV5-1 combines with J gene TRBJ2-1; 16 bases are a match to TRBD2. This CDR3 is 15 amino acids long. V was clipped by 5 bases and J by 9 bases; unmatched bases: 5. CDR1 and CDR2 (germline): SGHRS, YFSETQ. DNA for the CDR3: TGCGCCAGCAGGGAGGGACTAGCGGGGGGGACTGAGCAGTTCTTC. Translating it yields CASREGLAGGTEQFF.

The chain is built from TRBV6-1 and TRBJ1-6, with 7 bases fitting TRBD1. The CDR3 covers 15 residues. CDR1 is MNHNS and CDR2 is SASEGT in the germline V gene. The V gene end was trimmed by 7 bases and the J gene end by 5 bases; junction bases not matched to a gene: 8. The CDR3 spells CASTEKGANNSPLHF. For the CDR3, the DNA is TGTGCCAGCACCGAAAAGGGGGCGAATAATTCACCCCTCCACTTT.

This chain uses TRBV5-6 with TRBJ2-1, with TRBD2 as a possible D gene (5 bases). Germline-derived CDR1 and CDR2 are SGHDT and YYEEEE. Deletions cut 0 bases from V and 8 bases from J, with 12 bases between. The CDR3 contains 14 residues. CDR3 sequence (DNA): TGTGCCAGCAGCTTGGTGGGCCTGAGGGATGAGCAGTTCTTC. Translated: CASSLVGLRDEQFF.

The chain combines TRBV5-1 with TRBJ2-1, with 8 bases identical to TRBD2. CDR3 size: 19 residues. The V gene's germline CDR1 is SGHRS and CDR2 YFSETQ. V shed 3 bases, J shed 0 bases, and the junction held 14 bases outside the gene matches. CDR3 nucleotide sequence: TGCGCCAGCAGCTGGGACCCCAATATAGCGGGGAGCTCCTACAATGAGCAGTTCTTC. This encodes CASSWDPNIAGSSYNEQFF.

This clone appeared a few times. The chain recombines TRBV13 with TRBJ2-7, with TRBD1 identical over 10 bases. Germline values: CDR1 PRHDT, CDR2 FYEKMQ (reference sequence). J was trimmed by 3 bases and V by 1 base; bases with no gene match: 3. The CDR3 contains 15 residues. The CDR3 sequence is CASSLEGQGRYEQYF. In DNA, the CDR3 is TGTGCCAGCAGCTTAGAGGGACAGGGGCGCTACGAGCAGTACTTC.

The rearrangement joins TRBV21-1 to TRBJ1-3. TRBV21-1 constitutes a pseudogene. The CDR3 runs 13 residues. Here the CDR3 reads CASSFLRRNTIYF. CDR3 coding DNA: TGTGCCAGCAGCTTTCTACGGCGGAACACCATATATTTT.

CDR3 in DNA: TGTGCCAGTAGTACCTTCAGGGAAGACTATAATTCACCCCTCCACTTT. Residues: CASSTFREDYNSPLHF. V usage is TRBV19 and J usage is TRBJ1-6; the D gene is possibly TRBD1 (5 bases). This CDR3 has 16 amino acids. The germline gives CDR1 LNHDA, CDR2 SQIVND (reference sequence). V lost 4 bases, J lost 3 bases, and 13 bases lay in between.

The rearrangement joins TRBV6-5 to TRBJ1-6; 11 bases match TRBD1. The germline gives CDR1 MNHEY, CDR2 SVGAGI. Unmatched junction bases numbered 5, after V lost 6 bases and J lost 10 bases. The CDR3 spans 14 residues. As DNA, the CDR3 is TGTGCCAGCAGCTTTAGGGACAGGGGGTCACCCCTCCACTTT. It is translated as CASSFRDRGSPLHF.

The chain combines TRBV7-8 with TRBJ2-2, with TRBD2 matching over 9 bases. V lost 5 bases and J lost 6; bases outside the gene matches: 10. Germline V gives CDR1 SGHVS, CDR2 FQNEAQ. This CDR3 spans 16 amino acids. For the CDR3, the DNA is TGTGCCAGCAGCCCGCGACTAGCGGCAGGCGCCGGGGAGCTGTTTTTT. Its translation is CASSPRLAAGAGELFF. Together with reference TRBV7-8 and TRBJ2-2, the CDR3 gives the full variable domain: GAGVSQSPRYKVAKRGQDVALRCDPISGHVSLFWYQQALGQGPEFLTYFQNEAQLDKSGLPSDRFFAERPEGSVSTLKIQRTQQEDSAVYLCASSPRLAAGAGELFFGEGSRLTVL.

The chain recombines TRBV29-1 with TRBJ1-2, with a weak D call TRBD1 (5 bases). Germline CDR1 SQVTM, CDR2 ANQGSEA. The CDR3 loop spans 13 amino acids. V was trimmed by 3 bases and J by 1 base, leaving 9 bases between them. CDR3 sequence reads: CSVDHRGNYGYTF. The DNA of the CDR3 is TGCAGCGTTGATCATAGGGGTAACTATGGCTACACCTTC.